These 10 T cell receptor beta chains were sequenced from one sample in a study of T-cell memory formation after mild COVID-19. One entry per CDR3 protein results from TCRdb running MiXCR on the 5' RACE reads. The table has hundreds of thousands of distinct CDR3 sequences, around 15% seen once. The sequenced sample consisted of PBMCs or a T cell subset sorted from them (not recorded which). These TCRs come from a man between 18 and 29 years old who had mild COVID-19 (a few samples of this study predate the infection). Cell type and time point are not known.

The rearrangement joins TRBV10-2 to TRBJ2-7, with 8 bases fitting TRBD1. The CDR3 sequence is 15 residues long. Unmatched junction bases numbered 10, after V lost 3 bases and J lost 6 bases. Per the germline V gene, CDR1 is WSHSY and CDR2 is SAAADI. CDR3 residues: CASSDMGQGAFEQYF. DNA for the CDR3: TGCGCCAGCAGTGACATGGGCCAGGGGGCGTTCGAGCAGTACTTC.

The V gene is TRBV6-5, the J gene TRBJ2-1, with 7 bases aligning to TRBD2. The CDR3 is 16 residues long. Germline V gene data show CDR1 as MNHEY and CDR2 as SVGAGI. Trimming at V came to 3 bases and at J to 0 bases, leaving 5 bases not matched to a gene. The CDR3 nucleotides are TGTGCCAGCAGTTATTCCACGGGGGGCTCCTACAATGAGCAGTTCTTC. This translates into CASSYSTGGSYNEQFF.

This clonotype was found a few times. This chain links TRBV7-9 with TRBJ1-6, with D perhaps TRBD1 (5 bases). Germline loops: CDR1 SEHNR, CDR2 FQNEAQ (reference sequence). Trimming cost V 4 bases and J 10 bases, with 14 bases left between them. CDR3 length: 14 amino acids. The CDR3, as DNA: TGTGCCAGCAGCTCCCTGCAGGGCGAATCACCCCTCCACTTT. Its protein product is CASSSLQGESPLHF.

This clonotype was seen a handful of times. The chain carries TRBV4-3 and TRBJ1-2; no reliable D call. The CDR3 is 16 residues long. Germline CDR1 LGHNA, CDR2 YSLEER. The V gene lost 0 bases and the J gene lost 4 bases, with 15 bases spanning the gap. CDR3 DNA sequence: TGCGCCAGCAGCCAAGACCTTCGGAGCAGAACCTATGGCTACACCTTC. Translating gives CASSQDLRSRTYGYTF.

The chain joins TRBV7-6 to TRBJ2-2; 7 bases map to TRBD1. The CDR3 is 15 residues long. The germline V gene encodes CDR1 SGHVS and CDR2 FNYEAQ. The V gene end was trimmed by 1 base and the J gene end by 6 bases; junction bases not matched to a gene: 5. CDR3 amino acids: CASSLVQGTAGELFF. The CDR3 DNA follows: TGTGCCAGCAGCTTAGTGCAAGGGACAGCCGGGGAGCTGTTTTTT.

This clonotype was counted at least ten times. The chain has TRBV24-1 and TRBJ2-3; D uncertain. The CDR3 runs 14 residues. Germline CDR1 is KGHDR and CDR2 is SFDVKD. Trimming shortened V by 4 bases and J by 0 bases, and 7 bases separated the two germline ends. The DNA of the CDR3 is TGTGCCACCAGTGACAGGAGCAGCACAGATACGCAGTATTTT. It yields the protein CATSDRSSTDTQYF.

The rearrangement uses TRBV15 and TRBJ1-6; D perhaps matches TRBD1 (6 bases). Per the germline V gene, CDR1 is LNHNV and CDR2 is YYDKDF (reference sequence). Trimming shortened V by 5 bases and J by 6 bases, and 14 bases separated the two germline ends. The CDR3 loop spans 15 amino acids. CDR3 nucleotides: TGTGCCACCAGCTCCCGGACAGCACTTAATTCACCCCTCCACTTT. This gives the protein CATSSRTALNSPLHF.

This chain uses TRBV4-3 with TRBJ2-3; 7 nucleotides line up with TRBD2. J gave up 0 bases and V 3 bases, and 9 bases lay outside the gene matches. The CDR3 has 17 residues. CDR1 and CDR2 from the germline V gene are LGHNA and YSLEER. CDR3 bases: TGCGCCAGCAGCCACCTTAAGACGGGGGGAAGCACAGATACGCAGTATTTT. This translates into CASSHLKTGGSTDTQYF.

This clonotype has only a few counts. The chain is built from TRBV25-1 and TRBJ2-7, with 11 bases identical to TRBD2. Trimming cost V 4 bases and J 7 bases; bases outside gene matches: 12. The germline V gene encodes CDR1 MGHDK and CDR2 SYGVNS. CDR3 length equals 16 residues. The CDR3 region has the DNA TGTGCCAGCAGTGTAACTCTAGCGGGAGGCTCGGGTGAGCAGTACTTC. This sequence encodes CASSVTLAGGSGEQYF.

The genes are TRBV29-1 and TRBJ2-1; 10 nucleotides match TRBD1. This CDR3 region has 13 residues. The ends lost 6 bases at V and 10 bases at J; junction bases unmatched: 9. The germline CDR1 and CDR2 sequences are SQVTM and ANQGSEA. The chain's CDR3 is CSVDGQGVGEQFF. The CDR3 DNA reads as TGCAGCGTCGACGGACAGGGGGTTGGGGAGCAGTTCTTC.